The 9 T cell receptor beta chains in this list originate from one sample, sequenced in a study of CD8 T cells in Susac syndrome. RNA was extracted with the RNeasy kit, and a quantity of roughly 0.5 to 1 ug was reverse transcribed using random hexamers. TCRdb re-called the immunoSEQ multiplex PCR reads with MiXCR, one entry per CDR3 protein. This table holds hundreds of thousands of distinct CDR3 sequences, approximately 94% found once. The sample taken for sequencing was CD4+ T cells from PBMCs. The receptors here all came from a human donor with Susac syndrome.

The rearrangement links TRBV7-9 to TRBJ2-3; no clear D gene. Germline CDR1 reads SEHNR; CDR2 reads FQNEAQ (reference sequence). V lost 2 bases to trimming and J lost 2 bases, with 8 bases between them. This CDR3 region has 14 residues. DNA for the CDR3: TGTGCCAGCAGCTTACCTCCGGACACAGATACGCAGTATTTT. It specifies CASSLPPDTDTQYF.

The CDR3: CASRAVNGQETQYF. CDR3 sequence (DNA): TGTGCCAGCAGGGCGGTAAACGGTCAAGAGACCCAGTACTTC. The chain recombines TRBV2 with TRBJ2-5; D gene ambiguous. Germline V gene data show CDR1 as SNHLY and CDR2 as FYNNEI. V was pared by 6 bases and J by 2 bases, with 13 bases between. The CDR3 totals 14 residues.

The CDR3 sequence is CASSVEGNQPQHF. The CDR3 coding sequence is TGTGCCAGCTCAGTCGAGGGCAATCAGCCCCAGCATTTT. The rearrangement links TRBV18 to TRBJ1-5; D is uncertain. The CDR3 has 13 residues. From germline, CDR1 is KGHSH and CDR2 LQKENI. V dropped 5 bases and J dropped 2 bases, with 7 bases sitting between them.

J is TRBJ1-1 and V is TRBV4-3; D is perhaps TRBD1 (5 bases). Between the trimmed V and J ends, which lost 0 bases and 5 bases, there was a span of 10 bases. The CDR3 runs 14 residues. Germline V gene data show CDR1 as LGHNA and CDR2 as YSLEER. CDR3 nucleotide sequence: TGCGCCAGCAGCCAAGATTTTGGGGGGACTGAAGCTTTCTTT. Protein: CASSQDFGGTEAFF.

CDR3 in amino acids: CASSQGLAESEQFF. The CDR3 DNA reads TGTGCCAGCAGCCAGGGACTAGCGGAGAGTGAGCAGTTCTTC. The V and J genes are TRBV7-3 and TRBJ2-1; TRBD2 matches 11 bases. CDR1 and CDR2 from the germline V gene are SGHTA and FQGTGA. The V gene end was trimmed by 5 bases and the J gene end by 9 bases; junction bases not matched to a gene: 6. The CDR3 loop spans 14 amino acids.

This clonotype was counted a single time. The chain carries TRBV7-6 and TRBJ2-1; the match to TRBD2 covers 12 bases. The length of the CDR3 is 16 residues. The V and J ends lost 2 bases and 10 bases, in that order; junction bases with no gene match: 9. CDR1 SGHVS and CDR2 FNYEAQ come from the germline V gene. The CDR3 nucleotides read TGTGCCAGCAGCTTATCGGCTAGCGGGGGGGCGGGAGAGCAGTTCTTC. The encoded protein is CASSLSASGGAGEQFF.

This clonotype was found a few times. CDR3 protein: CSARGLAGKETQYF. The DNA for the CDR3 is TGCAGTGCTAGAGGACTAGCGGGGAAAGAGACCCAGTACTTC. The V gene is TRBV20-1, the J gene TRBJ2-5, with TRBD2 identical over 11 bases. This CDR3 spans 14 amino acids. CDR1 is DFQATT and CDR2 is SNEGSKA in the germline V gene (reference sequence). The V segment lost 1 base and the J segment 3 bases; nucleotides outside the gene matches: 1.

The chain is built from TRBV12-3 or TRBV12-4 and TRBJ1-4, with 9 bases that match TRBD1. CDR3 size: 15 residues. The V gene end was trimmed by 3 bases and the J gene end by 6 bases; junction bases not matched to a gene: 5. The CDR3 DNA is TGTGCCAGCAGTTTCTACAGGGGGCGAGATGAAAAACTGTTTTTT. Its translation: CASSFYRGRDEKLFF.

CDR3 sequence (DNA): TGCAGTGCTGGGCGGGATTTGGGGAGCAATCAGCCCCAGCATTTT. Translation: CSAGRDLGSNQPQHF. This chain joins TRBV20-1 and TRBJ1-5; D not certain. Germline assignment: CDR1 DFQATT and CDR2 SNEGSKA (reference sequence). CDR3 length: 15 residues. Trimming took off 5 bases at V and 1 base at J, with 15 bases between the two ends.